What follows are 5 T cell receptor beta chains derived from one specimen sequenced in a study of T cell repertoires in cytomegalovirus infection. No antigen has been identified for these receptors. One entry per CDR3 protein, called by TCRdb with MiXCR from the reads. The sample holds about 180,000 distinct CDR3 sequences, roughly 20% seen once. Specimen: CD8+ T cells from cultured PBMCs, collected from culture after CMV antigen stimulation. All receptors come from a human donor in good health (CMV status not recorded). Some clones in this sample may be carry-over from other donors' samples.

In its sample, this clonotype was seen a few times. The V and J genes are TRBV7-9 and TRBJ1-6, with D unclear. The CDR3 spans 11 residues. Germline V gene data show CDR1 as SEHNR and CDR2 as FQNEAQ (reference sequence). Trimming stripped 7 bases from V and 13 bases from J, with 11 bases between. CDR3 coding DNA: TGTGCCAGCACCAAATCCGCGCCCCTCCACTTT. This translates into CASTKSAPLHF. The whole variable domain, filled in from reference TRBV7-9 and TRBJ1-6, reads DTGVSQNPRHKITKRGQNVTFRCDPISEHNRLYWYRQTLGQGPEFLTYFQNEAQLEKSRLLSDRFSAERPKGSFSTLEIQRTEQGDSAMYLCASTKSAPLHFGNGTRLTVT.

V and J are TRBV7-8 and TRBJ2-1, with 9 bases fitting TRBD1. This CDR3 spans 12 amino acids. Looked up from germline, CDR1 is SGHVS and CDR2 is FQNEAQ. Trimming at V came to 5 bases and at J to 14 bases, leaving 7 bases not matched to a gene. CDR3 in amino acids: CASSLGTGNEFF. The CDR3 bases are TGTGCCAGCAGCCTCGGGACAGGGAATGAGTTCTTC.

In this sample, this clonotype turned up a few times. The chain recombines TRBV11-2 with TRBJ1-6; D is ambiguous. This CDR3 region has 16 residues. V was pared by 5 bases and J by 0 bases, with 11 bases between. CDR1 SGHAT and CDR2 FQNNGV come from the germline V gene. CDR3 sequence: CASSPHMSSYNSPLHF. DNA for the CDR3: TGTGCCAGCAGCCCTCACATGAGCTCCTATAATTCACCCCTCCACTTT.

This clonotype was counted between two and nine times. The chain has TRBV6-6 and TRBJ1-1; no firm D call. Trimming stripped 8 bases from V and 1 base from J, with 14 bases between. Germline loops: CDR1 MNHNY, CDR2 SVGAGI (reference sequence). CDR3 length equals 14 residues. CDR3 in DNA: TGTGCCAGCGGCAGTCAGGTGAAGAACACTGAAGCTTTCTTT. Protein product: CASGSQVKNTEAFF.

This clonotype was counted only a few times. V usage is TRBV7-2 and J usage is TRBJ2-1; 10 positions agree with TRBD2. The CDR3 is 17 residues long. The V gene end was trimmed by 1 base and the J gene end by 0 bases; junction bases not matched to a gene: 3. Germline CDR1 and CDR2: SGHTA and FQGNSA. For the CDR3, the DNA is TGTGCCAGCAGCTTAGTGTCTAGCGGGAGCTCCTACAATGAGCAGTTCTTC. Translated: CASSLVSSGSSYNEQFF.